This T cell receptor beta chain was sequenced for a study of CD8 T cells in Susac syndrome. Study-level background: Among the sequenced Susac syndrome patients, about six had active disease while eight were in remission. Study-level results: Acknowledgment was made by the study that its TCR sequencing and HLA analysis involved a relatively small number of individuals.

With random hexamers, reverse transcription was performed on roughly 0.5 to 1 ug of RNA. MiXCR, applied by TCRdb to the immunoSEQ multiplex PCR reads, yields one record per CDR3 protein. The sample includes roughly 150,000 distinct CDR3 sequences, about 95% of them seen just once. In this sample, this clonotype turned up once. Antigen unknown. Trimming removed 4 bases at V and 4 bases at J, with 4 bases between. Per germline, CDR1 SGHRS and CDR2 YFSETQ. The CDR3 totals 11 residues. Sequenced sample: CD4+ T cells from PBMCs. The chain combines TRBV5-1 with TRBJ2-3; D call uncertain. This receptor was obtained from a human donor with Susac syndrome. The CDR3 region is CASSHADTQYF. As DNA, the CDR3 is TGCGCCAGCAGCCATGCAGATACGCAGTATTTT. The variable domain in full, completed from reference TRBV5-1 and TRBJ2-3, reads KAGVTQTPRYLIKTRGQQVTLSCSPISGHRSVSWYQQTPGQGLQFLFEYFSETQRNKGNFPGRFSGRQFSNSRSEMNVSTLELGDSALYLCASSHADTQYFGPGTRLTVL.